The clone carrying this TCR beta chain appeared a few times. This entry is derived from a study of blood T cell repertoires in COVID-19. This CDR3 has 14 amino acids. Per the germline V gene, CDR1 is MDHEN and CDR2 is SYDVKM. Trimming took 7 bases from V and 6 from J; bases not matched to a gene: 12. Some clones are missing from TCRdb's copy, which holds only in-frame ones; the method was immunoSEQ multiplex PCR. The table records tens of thousands of clones, roughly 81% of them present only once. Sample: peripheral blood. The receptor was isolated from a woman aged 70 to 79 with acute or convalescent COVID-19. The rearrangement links TRBV28 to TRBJ2-7; TRBD1 agrees at 7 bases. CDR3 sequence (DNA): TGTGCCAGCATACCTCCTCGGGCAGGGGGCGAGCAGTACTTC. Translation: CASIPPRAGGEQYF.